This note documents a single TCR beta chain sequence. This entry belongs to a study of blood T cell repertoires in COVID-19. TCRdb's table, derived via immunoSEQ multiplex PCR, lists solely in-frame clones and lacks some. The sample has roughly 99,000 clones, 79% seen once. The germline gives CDR1 LNHDA, CDR2 SQIVND (reference sequence). The CDR3 covers 15 residues. With 3 bases clipped from V and 7 bases from J, the junction kept 9 bases outside the gene matches. The chain is built from TRBV19 and TRBJ1-5, with 7 bases lining up with TRBD1. This TCR came from an elderly woman with active or convalescent COVID-19. Sample: peripheral blood. CDR3 loop: CASSIQGQGGQPQHF. The CDR3 DNA follows: TGTGCCAGTAGTATTCAGGGCCAGGGGGGCCAGCCCCAGCATTTT.